This entry lists 2 T cell receptor beta chains sequenced from one sample in a study of blood T cell repertoires in COVID-19. Generated by immunoSEQ multiplex PCR, the TCRdb table keeps only in-frame clones and is missing some. The data hold about 34,000 clones, with approximately 82% observed a single time. Sequencing input: peripheral blood. The receptors were gathered from a man older than 75 with active or convalescent COVID-19.

This chain links TRBV5-8 with TRBJ1-5; 7 bases are shared with TRBD1. Per the germline V gene, CDR1 is SGHTS and CDR2 is YDEGEE. V gave up 4 bases and J gave up 7 bases; unmatched junction bases: 11. This CDR3 is 15 amino acids long. CDR3 nucleotide sequence: TGTGCCAGCAGCCCCATACAGGGGTCAAGCCAGCCCCAGCATTTT. It encodes CASSPIQGSSQPQHF. The whole variable domain, filled in from reference TRBV5-8 and TRBJ1-5, reads EAGVTQSPTHLIKTRGQQATLRCSPISGHTSVYWYQQALGLGLQFLLWYDEGEERNRGNFPPRFSGRQFPNYSSELNVNALELEDSALYLCASSPIQGSSQPQHFGDGTRLSIL.

This rearrangement joins TRBV6-5 to TRBJ2-3, with a tentative D call TRBD2 (6 bases). The ends were cut back, 4 bases at V and 8 bases at J, with 16 bases in the middle. CDR3 length equals 14 residues. The V gene's germline CDR1 is MNHEY and CDR2 SVGAGI. The CDR3, as DNA: TGTGCCAGCAGTTTCGAGGGGCGGGGTGGTACGCAGTATTTT. It translates to CASSFEGRGGTQYF.